The rows below give T cell receptor beta chains drawn from one sample of a study of long-term antiretroviral therapy in people with HIV. Assay used: immunoSEQ multiplex PCR; TCRdb lists only in-frame clones, some missing. The sample contains tens of thousands of clones, roughly 84% of which appear only once. The sequenced sample was unsorted PBMCs, obtained 2 years after starting antiretroviral therapy. The receptors derive from a man over 45 with HIV. Each CDR3 is given with its conserved first and last residue. The D gene is left open where the match is weak. Size values are once, few and many counts, or a class for expanded clones, and some rows have none.

clone size	V gene	J gene	D gene	CDR3 protein	CDR3 DNA
.	TRBV30	TRBJ2-7	TRBD2	CAWSVGGGSPYEQYF	TGTGCCTGGAGTGTCGGGGGGGGCTCCCCCTACGAGCAGTACTTC
once	TRBV29-1	TRBJ2-7	TRBD2	CSVVASGAYEQYF	TGCAGCGTTGTAGCTAGCGGGGCCTACGAGCAGTACTTC
.	TRBV5-5	TRBJ1-1	.	CASSSFTGNTEAFF	TGTGCCAGCAGCTCTTTCACAGGGAACACTGAAGCTTTCTTT
.	TRBV2	TRBJ2-7	TRBD1	CASSDRDRAYEQYF	TGTGCCAGCAGTGATCGGGACAGAGCTTACGAGCAGTACTTC
.	TRBV5-1	TRBJ2-1	.	CASSGYRLSSYNEQFF	TGCGCCAGCAGCGGATACAGGCTGAGCTCCTACAATGAGCAGTTCTTC
.	TRBV30	TRBJ1-5	.	CAWSVGGNQPQHF	TGTGCCTGGAGTGTGGGGGGCAATCAGCCCCAGCATTTT
.	TRBV7-9	TRBJ1-1	.	CASSFRVGGDAFF	TGTGCCAGCAGCTTCCGGGTGGGGGGTGATGCTTTCTTT
few	TRBV10-2	TRBJ1-1	.	CASSPRKGTEAFF	TGCGCCAGCAGTCCCCGTAAAGGAACTGAAGCTTTCTTT
.	TRBV7-8	TRBJ2-5	.	CASSLVDGRETQYF	TGTGCCAGCAGCTTAGTGGATGGCCGGGAGACCCAGTACTTC
.	TRBV4-1	TRBJ1-1	.	CASSQVNWNTEAFF	TGCGCCAGCAGCCAAGTTAATTGGAACACTGAAGCTTTCTTT
.	TRBV28	TRBJ2-1	TRBD1	CASSLIVPQGVGNEQFF	TGTGCCAGCAGTTTAATAGTCCCACAGGGGGTAGGCAATGAGCAGTTCTTC
once	TRBV27	TRBJ1-2	.	CASSLSTGMGANYGYTF	TGTGCCAGCAGTTTATCTACAGGGATGGGGGCTAACTATGGCTACACCTTC
.	TRBV11-2	TRBJ2-1	.	CASSLGTSLDEQFF	TGTGCCAGCAGCTTAGGTACTAGTCTGGATGAGCAGTTCTTC
.	TRBV25-1	TRBJ1-2	.	CASSEVYGYTF	TGTGCCAGCAGTGAAGTCTATGGCTACACCTTC
.	TRBV19	TRBJ1-1	.	CASSIVFMREKEAFF	TGTGCCAGTAGTATAGTATTTATGCGGGAAAAAGAAGCTTTCTTT
.	TRBV10-2	TRBJ2-7	.	CASKVGGREQYF	TGCGCCAGTAAAGTGGGGGGCAGGGAGCAGTACTTC
.	TRBV5-1	TRBJ2-7	.	CASSLEPADSYEQYF	TGCGCCAGCAGCTTAGAACCAGCGGACTCCTACGAGCAGTACTTC
.	TRBV7-8	TRBJ1-5	.	CASRLQRNQPQHF	TGTGCCAGCAGATTACAGCGCAATCAGCCCCAGCATTTT
.	TRBV18	TRBJ2-2	.	CASSPQGSGELFF	TGTGCCAGCTCACCTCAGGGATCCGGGGAGCTGTTTTTT
.	TRBV4-1	TRBJ2-5	.	CASSHEGPGETQYF	TGCGCCAGCAGCCACGAGGGCCCAGGGGAGACCCAGTACTTC
.	TRBV28	TRBJ1-2	.	CASSLLAYGYTF	TGTGCCAGCAGTTTATTGGCTTATGGCTACACCTTC
.	TRBV7-2	TRBJ1-5	.	CASSSQSGVGNQPQHF	TGTGCCAGCAGCTCGCAATCAGGGGTCGGCAATCAGCCCCAGCATTTT
once	TRBV6-1	TRBJ2-7	.	CASSEDPNSYEQYF	TGTGCCAGCAGTGAAGACCCCAATAGCTACGAGCAGTACTTC
.	TRBV7-9	TRBJ1-1	.	CASSLGGGSPLSTEAFF	TGTGCCAGCAGCTTAGGGGGGGGCAGCCCCCTGTCCACTGAAGCTTTCTTT
.	TRBV4-1	TRBJ2-3	.	CASSHSRGATDTQYF	TGCGCCAGCAGCCATTCACGGGGGGCGACAGATACGCAGTATTTT
.	TRBV10-2	TRBJ2-5	.	CASSLRGVETQYF	TGCGCCAGCAGTCTCCGTGGGGTAGAGACCCAGTACTTC
.	TRBV4-3	TRBJ1-2	.	CASSPMGAGYYGYTF	TGCGCCAGCAGCCCTATGGGGGCAGGGTACTATGGCTACACCTTC
.	TRBV9	TRBJ2-2	.	CASSGLPGPGTGELFF	TGTGCCAGCAGCGGACTCCCGGGACCTGGGACCGGGGAGCTGTTTTTT
once	TRBV5-1	TRBJ1-1	.	CASSWEYNIGAFF	TGCGCCAGCAGTTGGGAGTACAATATAGGAGCTTTCTTT
.	TRBV6-6	TRBJ2-2	TRBD2	CASRREGGSGELFF	TGTGCCAGCAGGCGGGAGGGCGGATCCGGGGAGCTGTTTTTT
once	TRBV27	TRBJ1-1	TRBD1	CASKLQGAITEAFF	TGTGCCAGCAAGTTACAGGGGGCTATCACTGAAGCTTTCTTT
.	TRBV28	TRBJ1-3	.	CASSPQEDSGNTIYF	TGTGCCAGCAGCCCCCAAGAGGACTCTGGAAACACCATATATTTT
few	TRBV27	TRBJ2-1	TRBD1	CASRLQGGEQFF	TGTGCCAGCAGGCTACAGGGGGGTGAGCAGTTCTTC